This TCR beta chain came from a study of T cells in Graves' hyperthyroidism and ophthalmopathy. Points from the study as a whole: Blood also showed most of the thyroid clonotypes that were expanded above 0.001. The model's output predicted ophthalmopathy at a median of around 7 months prior to onset.

Authors of the study amplified TCR beta CDR3 regions from RNA transcripts. The study used the HTBI primer set for a first-round RT-PCR of the TCR CDR3. In TCRdb, the multiplex PCR reads were re-called with MiXCR into one record per CDR3 protein. The sample has 350,000 to 400,000 distinct CDR3 sequences, approximately 15% seen once. Fresh peripheral blood, roughly 10 ml of it, supplied the PBMCs. There are many counts of this clonotype. The antigen remains undetermined. CDR3 length equals 12 residues. Germline CDR1 reads LGHDT; CDR2 reads YNNKEL (reference sequence). V lost 5 bases and J lost 4, with 8 bases in between.

The chain uses TRBV3-1 and TRBJ1-2; D is unresolved. Source material: blood. The receptor comes from a woman aged 60-75 years with Graves' hyperthyroidism. CDR3 loop: CASSVQSYGYTF. In nucleotides, the CDR3 is TGTGCCAGCAGCGTTCAGAGCTATGGCTACACCTTC.